These 19 T cell receptor beta chains share one sample of origin, sequenced in a study of blood T cells in healthy people across ages. It was with a sample-barcoded 5' primer and a J-beta primer mix that a second PCR of roughly 6 to 11 cycles was run. From the 5' RACE reads, TCRdb called clonotypes with MiXCR, one entry per CDR3 protein. The table lists some 550,000 distinct CDR3 sequences, around 48% of them singletons, with roughly 24% in the top ten. Sequenced sample: blood. The source is a man aged 80 or over in good health.

The chain carries TRBV11-2 and TRBJ1-3; no clear D gene. Germline loops: CDR1 SGHAT, CDR2 FQNNGV. Trimming removed 5 bases from V and 5 bases from J, with 7 bases in between. The CDR3 covers 12 residues. CDR3 nucleotide sequence: TGTGCCAGCAGCGGGAGTAGAAACACCATATATTTT. Its protein product is CASSGSRNTIYF.

There are a few counts of this clonotype. The chain combines TRBV28 with TRBJ2-3, with D perhaps matching TRBD1 (6 bases). CDR3 length: 14 amino acids. Trimming shortened V by 8 bases and J by 6 bases, and 18 bases separated the two germline ends. Germline V gene data show CDR1 as MDHEN and CDR2 as SYDVKM. The CDR3 DNA is TGTGCCAGCCGGTCCTATGGAAGGGGGGATACGCAGTATTTT. Encoded protein: CASRSYGRGDTQYF.

The chain has TRBV2 and TRBJ2-1; D call uncertain. CDR1 is SNHLY, CDR2 FYNNEI, per germline. The CDR3 is 14 amino acids. V was trimmed by 2 bases and J by 1 base, leaving 6 bases between them. In DNA form, the CDR3 reads TGTGCCAGCAGTGAAAAACATTCCTACAATGAGCAGTTCTTC. It encodes CASSEKHSYNEQFF.

The chain couples TRBV6-2 or TRBV6-3 to TRBJ2-7; D call uncertain. This CDR3 is 14 amino acids long. Germline CDR1 and CDR2: MNHEY and SVGEGT. The V gene lost 6 bases and the J gene lost 6 bases, with 18 bases spanning the gap. CDR3 sequence reads: CASSSGDVGLEQYF. The CDR3 nucleotides are TGTGCCAGCAGCTCCGGTGATGTGGGCCTCGAGCAGTACTTC.

The table lists this clonotype with a few counts. The chain uses TRBV20-1 and TRBJ1-4; 7 nucleotides align to TRBD1. The V segment lost 0 bases and the J segment 6 bases; nucleotides outside the gene matches: 10. There are 16 residues in the CDR3. CDR1 is DFQATT and CDR2 is SNEGSKA in the germline V gene (reference sequence). DNA of the CDR3: TGCAGTGCTAGAGATAGGCTGCGGGACAGAGATGAAAAACTGTTTTTT. Its protein is CSARDRLRDRDEKLFF.

V is TRBV28 and J is TRBJ2-3, with 8 bases aligning to TRBD1. The CDR3 length is 14 residues. V lost 4 bases and J lost 6; bases outside the gene matches: 6. Germline CDR1 reads MDHEN; CDR2 reads SYDVKM. CDR3 in DNA: TGTGCCAGCAGTTCCCCGGGGGACAGGGATACGCAGTATTTT. Its translation: CASSSPGDRDTQYF. Together with reference TRBV28 and TRBJ2-3, the CDR3 gives the full variable domain: DVKVTQSSRYLVKRTGEKVFLECVQDMDHENMFWYRQDPGLGLRLIYFSYDVKMKEKGDIPEGYSVSREKKERFSLILESASTNQTSMYLCASSSPGDRDTQYFGPGTRLTVL.

The sample holds a few counts of this clonotype. In DNA, the CDR3 is TGTGCCAGTAGTATACTACAGGGACGGACTGAAGCTTTCTTT. Its translation is CASSILQGRTEAFF. The V gene is TRBV19, the J gene TRBJ1-1; tentative D call: TRBD1 (6 bases). V lost 2 bases to trimming and J lost 5 bases, with 12 bases between them. CDR1 and CDR2 from the germline V gene are LNHDA and SQIVND (reference sequence). CDR3 length equals 14 residues.

The CDR3 DNA reads TGTGCCAGCAGTCCCGAGTTAGCGGGAGGGAGGAGTGAGCAGTTCTTC. Translating it yields CASSPELAGGRSEQFF. This chain connects TRBV6-6 to TRBJ2-1, with TRBD2 matching 11 bases. There are 16 residues in the CDR3. With V trimmed by 5 bases and J by 9 bases, 12 bases remained unmatched. Germline CDR1 and CDR2: MNHNY and SVGAGI (reference sequence).

The chain has TRBV9 and TRBJ2-3; no firm D call. CDR3 length: 15 residues. CDR1 SGDLS and CDR2 YYNGEE come from the germline V gene. V lost 0 bases and J lost 0, with 8 bases in between. The CDR3 region has the DNA TGTGCCAGCAGCGTAGCGGCAGATAGCACAGATACGCAGTATTTT. Translating gives CASSVAADSTDTQYF.

In this sample, this clonotype turned up many times. The V call is TRBV10-3, the J call TRBJ2-7; 8 bases are shared with TRBD1. This CDR3 is 12 amino acids long. Germline trimming cut 9 bases from V and 5 bases from J; bases unmatched to any gene: 6. Germline assignment: CDR1 ENHRY and CDR2 SYGVKD. CDR3 bases: TGTGCCATTACCGGGACAGGAGACGAGCAGTACTTC. It encodes CAITGTGDEQYF.

This clonotype occurred a few times. The V and J genes are TRBV27 and TRBJ2-7, with 9 nucleotides matching TRBD2. Germline V gene data show CDR1 as MNHEY and CDR2 as SMNVEV (reference sequence). This CDR3 spans 12 amino acids. The CDR3 region has the DNA TGTGCAGCGGGAGGTAGCCCCTACGAGCAGTACTTC. It translates to CAAGGSPYEQYF.

This clonotype showed up just a few times. The rearrangement links TRBV7-3 to TRBJ2-1; D not resolved. CDR3 length equals 13 residues. Germline V gives CDR1 SGHTA, CDR2 FQGTGA. The V and J ends lost 5 bases and 4 bases respectively, with 9 bases between them. CDR3 sequence reads: CASSILVYNEQFF. CDR3 sequence (DNA): TGTGCCAGCAGCATCCTAGTTTACAATGAGCAGTTCTTC.

The chain uses TRBV4-2 and TRBJ2-7; 9 nucleotides match TRBD2. Unmatched junction bases numbered 12, after V lost 5 bases and J lost 4 bases. The CDR3 is made up of 16 amino acids. Germline assignment: CDR1 LGHNA and CDR2 YNFKEQ. The DNA for the CDR3 is TGTGCCAGCAGCGACGACTTCGATAGCGGGAGTTACGAGCAGTACTTC. It codes for CASSDDFDSGSYEQYF.

Details on this clonotype: With a much larger clone just one base away, this may be a read error. This chain joins TRBV6-6 and TRBJ2-7; D gene uncertain. The CDR3 contains 15 residues. The ends were cut back, 0 bases at V and 2 bases at J, with 11 bases in the middle. Per germline, CDR1 MNHNY and CDR2 SVGAGI (reference sequence). As DNA, the CDR3 is TGTGCCAGCAGTTACTCAGCATCAAGGGCCTACGAGCAGTACTTC. Amino acid sequence: CASSYSASRAYEQYF.

The V and J genes are TRBV10-3 and TRBJ1-2; a possible D gene is TRBD1 (5 bases). The CDR3 loop spans 14 amino acids. Germline CDR1 ENHRY, CDR2 SYGVKD. Trimming removed 6 bases at V and 2 bases at J, with 13 bases between. CDR3 in amino acids: CAISAGTANYGYTF. The CDR3 DNA reads as TGTGCCATCAGCGCCGGGACGGCGAACTATGGCTACACCTTC.

The V gene is TRBV14, the J gene TRBJ1-2, with D unclear. Trimming took 0 bases from V and 3 from J, leaving 8 bases between them. The germline gives CDR1 SGHDN, CDR2 FVKESK. CDR3 length: 14 amino acids. The CDR3 region is CASSQDRTDYGYTF. DNA of the CDR3: TGTGCCAGCAGCCAAGATCGAACAGACTATGGCTACACCTTC.

The gene calls are TRBV4-3 and TRBJ2-1, with D possibly being TRBD1 (6 bases). V lost 0 bases and J 3 bases, leaving 12 bases between the germline ends. The CDR3 sequence is 16 residues long. Germline-derived CDR1 and CDR2 are LGHNA and YSLEER. The CDR3 DNA reads TGCGCCAGCAGCCAAGATCGGCAGGGGTTCTACAATGAGCAGTTCTTC. Amino acids: CASSQDRQGFYNEQFF.

V is TRBV4-2 and J is TRBJ2-7; D remains unclear. The CDR3 loop spans 14 amino acids. Germline values: CDR1 LGHNA, CDR2 YNFKEQ. Trimming stripped 0 bases from V and 1 base from J, with 7 bases between. The CDR3 DNA reads as TGTGCCAGCAGCCAAGATCTTCTATCCTACGAGCAGTACTTC. Protein product: CASSQDLLSYEQYF.

As regards this clonotype: This may arise from a read error, as a much more abundant clone is one base away. The V and J genes are TRBV6-5 and TRBJ2-3; TRBD2 agrees at 7 bases. The CDR3 has 13 residues. Germline V gene data show CDR1 as MNHEY and CDR2 as SVGAGI. With 8 bases clipped from V and 2 bases from J, the junction kept 4 bases outside the gene matches. In DNA form, the CDR3 reads TGTGCCAGCGCGCGGGAGTACACAGATACGCAGTATTTT. Its protein product is CASAREYTDTQYF.